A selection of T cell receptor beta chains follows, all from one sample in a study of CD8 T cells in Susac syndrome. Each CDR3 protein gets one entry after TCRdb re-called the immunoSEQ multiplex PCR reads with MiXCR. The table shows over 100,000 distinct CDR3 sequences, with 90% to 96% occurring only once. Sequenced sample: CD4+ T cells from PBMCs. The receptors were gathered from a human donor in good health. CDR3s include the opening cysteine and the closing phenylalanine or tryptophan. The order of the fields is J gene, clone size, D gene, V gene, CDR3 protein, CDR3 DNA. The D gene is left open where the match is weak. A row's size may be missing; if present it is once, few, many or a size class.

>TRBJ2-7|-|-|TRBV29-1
CSVARDTQIYEQYF
TGCAGCGTTGCGCGGGACACTCAGATCTACGAGCAGTACTTC
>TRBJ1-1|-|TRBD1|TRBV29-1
CSASDRVSEAFF
TGCAGCGCCTCCGACAGGGTGAGCGAAGCTTTCTTT
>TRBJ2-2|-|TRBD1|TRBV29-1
CSVGGGATGELFF
TGCAGCGTTGGAGGGGGCGCGACCGGGGAGCTGTTTTTT
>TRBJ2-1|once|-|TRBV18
CASSLWTPTIVHNEQFF
TGTGCCAGCTCACTTTGGACACCCACGATTGTCCACAATGAGCAGTTCTTC
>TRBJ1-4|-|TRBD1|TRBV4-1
CASSQGDRDNEKLFF
TGCGCCAGCAGCCAAGGGGACAGAGATAATGAAAAACTGTTTTTT
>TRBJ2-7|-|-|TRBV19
CASSGISYEQYF
TGTGCCAGCTCAGGGATCTCCTACGAGCAGTACTTC
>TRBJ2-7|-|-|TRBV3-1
CASSQDGFKQYF
TGTGCCAGCAGCCAAGATGGATTCAAGCAGTACTTC
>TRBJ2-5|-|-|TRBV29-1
CSVVGGGETQYF
TGCAGCGTTGTTGGGGGAGGTGAGACCCAGTACTTC
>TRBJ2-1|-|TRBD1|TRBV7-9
CASSSPDRGNEQFF
TGTGCCAGCAGCTCCCCGGACAGGGGCAATGAGCAGTTCTTC
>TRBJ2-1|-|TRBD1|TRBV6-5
CASRKPRGYNEQFF
TGTGCCAGCCGAAAACCCAGGGGGTACAATGAGCAGTTCTTC
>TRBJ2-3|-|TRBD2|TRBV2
CASRETSGSSTDTQYF
TGTGCCAGCAGAGAGACTAGCGGGAGCTCCACAGATACGCAGTATTTT
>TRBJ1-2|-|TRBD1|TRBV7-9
CASTDQTRGQNYGYTF
TGTGCCAGCACCGACCAAACCAGGGGGCAAAACTATGGCTACACCTTC
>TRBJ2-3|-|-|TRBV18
CASSPLQGSADTQYF
TGTGCCAGCTCACCGCTACAGGGAAGCGCAGATACGCAGTATTTT
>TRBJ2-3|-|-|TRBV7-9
CASSLGGLAYGRTDTQYF
TGTGCCAGCAGCTTAGGGGGCCTAGCTTATGGGCGGACAGATACGCAGTATTTT
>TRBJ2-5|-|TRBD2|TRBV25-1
CASSKLAGGETQYF
TGTGCCAGCAGTAAGCTAGCGGGAGGGGAGACCCAGTACTTC
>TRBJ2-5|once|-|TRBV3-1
CASSQGGDETQYF
TGTGCCAGCAGCCAAGGTGGGGACGAGACCCAGTACTTC
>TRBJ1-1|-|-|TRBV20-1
CSARGHGLNTEAFF
TGCAGTGCTAGGGGTCACGGTCTGAACACTGAAGCTTTCTTT
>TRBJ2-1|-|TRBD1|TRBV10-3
CAISQTGAPVYNEQFF
TGTGCCATCAGCCAAACAGGGGCCCCCGTGTACAATGAGCAGTTCTTC
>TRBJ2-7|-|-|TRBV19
CASTAIWGSYEQYF
TGTGCCAGTACAGCCATTTGGGGCTCCTACGAGCAGTACTTC
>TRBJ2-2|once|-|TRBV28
CASSGGRLNTGELFF
TGTGCCAGCAGCGGGGGACGGCTGAACACCGGGGAGCTGTTTTTT
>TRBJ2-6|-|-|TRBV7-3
CASSQSSSGANVLTF
TGTGCCAGCAGCCAAAGTAGCTCTGGGGCCAACGTCCTGACTTTC
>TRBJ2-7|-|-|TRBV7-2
CASSLGREYEQYF
TGTGCCAGCAGCCTGGGACGGGAATACGAGCAGTACTTC
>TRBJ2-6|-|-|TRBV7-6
CASSPLGSFGANVLTF
TGTGCCAGCAGCCCGCTAGGTAGCTTTGGGGCCAACGTCCTGACTTTC
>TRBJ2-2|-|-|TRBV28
CASSLNLFNTGELFF
TGTGCCAGCAGTTTAAACCTGTTTAACACCGGGGAGCTGTTTTTT
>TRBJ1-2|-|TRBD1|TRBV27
CASSLYRDRANYGYTF
TGTGCCAGCAGTCTCTATCGGGACAGGGCTAACTATGGCTACACCTTC
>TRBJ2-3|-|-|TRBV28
CASRANTDTQYF
TGTGCCAGCAGGGCTAACACAGATACGCAGTATTTT
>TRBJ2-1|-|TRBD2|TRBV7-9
CASSLGLAINEQFF
TGTGCCAGCAGCTTGGGACTAGCCATCAATGAGCAGTTCTTC
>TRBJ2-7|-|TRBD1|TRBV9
CASSVRDSGPYEQYF
TGTGCCAGCAGCGTCCGGGACAGTGGCCCCTACGAGCAGTACTTC
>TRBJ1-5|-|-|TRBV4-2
CASSQERVQPQHF
TGTGCCAGCAGCCAAGAGAGGGTTCAGCCCCAGCATTTT
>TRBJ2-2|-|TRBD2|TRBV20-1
CSALLAGGTGELFF
TGCAGTGCTCTGCTAGCGGGGGGTACCGGGGAGCTGTTTTTT
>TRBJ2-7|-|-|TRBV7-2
CASSLSPSGLMGEQYF
TGTGCCAGCAGCTTATCGCCAAGCGGCCTAATGGGGGAGCAGTACTTC
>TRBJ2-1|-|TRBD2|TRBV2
CASKVSAGGTYNEQFF
TGTGCCAGCAAGGTCTCAGCGGGGGGGACCTACAATGAGCAGTTCTTC
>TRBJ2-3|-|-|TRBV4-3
CASSQDLLADTQYF
TGCGCCAGCAGCCAAGATCTGCTAGCCGATACGCAGTATTTT
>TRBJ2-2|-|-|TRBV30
CAWTAGYDTGELFF
TGTGCCTGGACGGCGGGATACGACACCGGGGAGCTGTTTTTT
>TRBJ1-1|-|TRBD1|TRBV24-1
CATSEPGTGGEAFF
TGTGCCACCAGTGAGCCTGGGACAGGGGGTGAAGCTTTCTTT
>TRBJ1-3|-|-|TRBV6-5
CASSYSRPPMGGNTIYF
TGTGCCAGCAGTTACTCTAGACCGCCGATGGGAGGAAACACCATATATTTT
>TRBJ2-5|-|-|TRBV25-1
CASRFRDSWYQETQYF
TGTGCCAGCAGGTTCCGGGACTCATGGTACCAAGAGACCCAGTACTTC
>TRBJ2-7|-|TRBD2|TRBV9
CASSVDPSGFYEQYF
TGTGCCAGCAGCGTAGATCCTAGCGGGTTCTACGAGCAGTACTTC
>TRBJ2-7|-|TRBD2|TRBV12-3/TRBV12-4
CASSTTSGVYEQYF
TGTGCCAGCAGTACGACTAGCGGAGTCTACGAGCAGTACTTC
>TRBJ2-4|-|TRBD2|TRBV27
CASSTGLAGGRQYF
TGTGCCAGCAGTACCGGACTAGCGGGGGGGAGGCAGTACTTC
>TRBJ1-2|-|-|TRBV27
CASRGSGGGYTF
TGTGCCAGCAGGGGCAGTGGGGGTGGCTACACCTTC
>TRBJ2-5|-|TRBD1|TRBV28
CASSFLGQGPETQYF
TGTGCCAGCAGTTTCTTGGGACAGGGACCAGAGACCCAGTACTTC